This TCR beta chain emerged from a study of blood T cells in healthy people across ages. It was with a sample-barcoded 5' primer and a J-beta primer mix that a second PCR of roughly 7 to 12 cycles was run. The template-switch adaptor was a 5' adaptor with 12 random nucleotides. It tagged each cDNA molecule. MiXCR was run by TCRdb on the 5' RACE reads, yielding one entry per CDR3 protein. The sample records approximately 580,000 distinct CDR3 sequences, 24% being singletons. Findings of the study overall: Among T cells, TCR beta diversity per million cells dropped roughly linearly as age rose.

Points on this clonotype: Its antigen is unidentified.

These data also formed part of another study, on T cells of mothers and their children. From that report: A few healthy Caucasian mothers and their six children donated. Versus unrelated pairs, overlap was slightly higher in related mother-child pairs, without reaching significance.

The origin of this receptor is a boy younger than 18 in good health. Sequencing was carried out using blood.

The CDR3 nucleotides read TGTGCCAGCATAGTGTTCCGGGGGGCGGTAAACACTGAAGCTTTCTTT. This sequence encodes CASIVFRGAVNTEAFF. This sequence joins TRBV28 and TRBJ1-1; TRBD1 might be the D (6 bases). This CDR3 contains 16 residues. V gave up 7 bases and J gave up 2 bases, with 20 bases separating them. The germline CDR1 and CDR2 sequences are MDHEN and SYDVKM.